The rows below give T cell receptor beta chains drawn from one sample of a study of T cell responses to AZD1222 COVID-19 vaccine. This table comes from immunoSEQ multiplex PCR, and its TCRdb copy is limited to in-frame clones, with some not included. The sample records about 150,000 clones, about 89% being singletons. This material consisted of peripheral blood, taken 28 days after the second AZD1222 dose. The receptor source for this set is an adult who received the AZD1222 COVID-19 vaccine. The CDR3 runs from the conserved cysteine through the conserved F or W. D genes are given only for firm matches. The size field is filled for only some rows; it gives once, few, many or a size class.

D,J,size,V,CDR3,DNA
TRBD1,TRBJ1-1,few,TRBV12-5,CASGLGTGVTEAFF,TGTGCTAGTGGTTTAGGGACAGGGGTCACTGAAGCTTTCTTT
NA,TRBJ2-7,NA,TRBV7-2,CASSLRRGVSEQYF,TGTGCCAGCAGCTTAAGGCGAGGGGTCTCCGAGCAGTACTTC
NA,TRBJ2-7,NA,TRBV6-2/TRBV6-3,CASSYHQRASYEQYF,TGTGCCAGCAGTTACCATCAGAGGGCATCCTACGAGCAGTACTTC
NA,TRBJ2-2,NA,TRBV4-3,CASSRAHEVAGELFF,TGCGCCAGCAGCCGGGCCCACGAGGTAGCCGGGGAGCTGTTTTTT
NA,TRBJ2-4,NA,TRBV30,CAWSVQGKLAKNIQYF,TGTGCCTGGAGTGTACAAGGGAAACTAGCCAAAAACATTCAGTACTTC
TRBD1,TRBJ1-2,NA,TRBV27,CASSFLRDRGHGYTF,TGTGCCAGCAGTTTTCTCCGGGACAGGGGACATGGCTACACCTTC
NA,TRBJ2-2,NA,TRBV11-2,CASSLNRMGLQNTGELFF,TGTGCCAGCAGCTTAAATAGAATGGGGCTCCAAAACACCGGGGAGCTGTTTTTT
NA,TRBJ1-1,NA,TRBV5-1,CASSRDATEAFF,TGCGCCAGCAGCCGGGACGCGACTGAAGCTTTCTTT
NA,TRBJ2-1,NA,TRBV24-1,CATSAVLASNYNEQFF,TGTGCCACCAGTGCTGTTCTAGCTAGCAACTACAATGAGCAGTTCTTC
NA,TRBJ1-6,NA,TRBV19,CASSIEGAYNSPLHF,TGTGCCAGTAGTATAGAGGGAGCCTATAATTCACCCCTCCACTTT
NA,TRBJ2-3,NA,TRBV23-1,CASSHSDTQYF,TGCGCCAGCAGTCATTCGGATACGCAGTATTTT
TRBD2,TRBJ2-3,NA,TRBV3-1/TRBV3-2,CASSQDEREGTDTQYF,TGTGCCAGCAGCCAAGACGAGCGGGAGGGCACAGATACGCAGTATTTT
NA,TRBJ1-1,NA,TRBV28,CASRSPGQNTEAFF,TGTGCCAGCAGATCCCCGGGACAGAACACTGAAGCTTTCTTT
NA,TRBJ2-1,NA,TRBV30,CAWSVTLAHNEQFF,TGTGCCTGGAGTGTAACGCTAGCCCACAATGAGCAGTTCTTC